These T cell receptor beta chains were read from a single sample in a study of blood T cell repertoires in COVID-19. Only in-frame clones appear in the TCRdb table, and some are missing; sequencing was by immunoSEQ multiplex PCR. The repertoire consists of about 250,000 clones, with almost 90% occurring once and the leading ten covering over 1.1%. The sequenced sample was peripheral blood. Receptor source: an older man with acute or convalescent COVID-19. Both conserved end residues are trimmed from each CDR3.

v_gene: TRBV18; j_gene: TRBJ1-6; CDR3aa: ASSPGGQGHNSPLH
v_gene: TRBV3-1/TRBV3-2; j_gene: TRBJ1-5; CDR3aa: ASSQRHSDSNQPQH
v_gene: TRBV6-5; j_gene: TRBJ1-6; CDR3aa: ASSYSRPSSPLH
v_gene: TRBV18; j_gene: TRBJ1-1; CDR3aa: ASSPRTGYGVTEAF
v_gene: TRBV9; j_gene: TRBJ2-7; CDR3aa: ANHRGPDEQY
v_gene: TRBV10-1; j_gene: TRBJ2-5; CDR3aa: ASSGYGYQETQY
v_gene: TRBV2; j_gene: TRBJ1-2; CDR3aa: ASRLPGTGGGYT
v_gene: TRBV2; j_gene: TRBJ1-2; CDR3aa: ASIFSRDNYGYT
v_gene: TRBV19; j_gene: TRBJ1-5; CDR3aa: ASSIGGRRSNQPQH
v_gene: TRBV29-1; j_gene: TRBJ2-1; CDR3aa: SGGTGIYNEQF
v_gene: TRBV28; j_gene: TRBJ1-2; CDR3aa: ASSLSLSADYGYT
v_gene: TRBV28; j_gene: TRBJ2-1; CDR3aa: ASSPMGTSGALEQF
v_gene: TRBV10-3; j_gene: TRBJ1-1; CDR3aa: AISESGGQSEAF
v_gene: TRBV6-5; j_gene: TRBJ1-5; CDR3aa: ASSFRQLTDQPQH
v_gene: TRBV18; j_gene: TRBJ2-7; CDR3aa: ASSRGQGMNEQY